One sample yielded the 28 T cell receptor beta chains listed below, sequenced in a study of cytomegalovirus exposure and HLA in healthy donors. Primers included in the PCR were 60 Vbeta and 13 Jbeta primers. The method was immunoSEQ multiplex PCR; TCRdb's version includes in-frame clones alone and lacks a portion of them. The table shows 150,000 to 200,000 clones, with roughly 80% occurring only once. The sequencing input was PBMCs. The receptors derive from a man aged 25 to 45 in good health and CMV-seropositive.

The V and J genes are TRBV5-6 and TRBJ1-2; maybe TRBD1 (5 bases). Trimming shortened V by 0 bases and J by 3 bases, and 12 bases separated the two germline ends. This CDR3 comprises 15 residues. Looked up from germline, CDR1 is SGHDT and CDR2 is YYEEEE. The CDR3 is CASSLETAQHYGYTF. CDR3 in DNA: TGTGCCAGCAGCTTGGAGACAGCCCAACACTATGGCTACACCTTC.

The genes are TRBV10-2 and TRBJ2-5; 12 bases are a match to TRBD2. The better agreement between TRBJ2-7 and the DNA end casts doubt on the J call. There are 14 residues in the CDR3. The V gene's germline CDR1 is WSHSY and CDR2 SAAADI. The chain's CDR3 is CASRLAGDLYEQYF. The CDR3, as DNA: TGCGCCAGTCGACTAGCGGGAGACCTCTACGAGCAGTACTTC.

This chain links TRBV13 with TRBJ2-3, with D unresolved. The CDR3 runs to 11 residues. The ends were cut back, 6 bases at V and 5 bases at J, with 6 bases in the middle. Germline V CDR1 and CDR2: PRHDT, FYEKMQ (reference sequence). CDR3 nucleotide sequence: TGTGCCAGCAGTAACGGAGATACGCAGTATTTT. Translated, it gives CASSNGDTQYF.

This clone was seen once. This chain joins TRBV9 and TRBJ1-2; D gene uncertain. Germline V gene sequence: CDR1 SGDLS, CDR2 YYNGEE. The CDR3 is made up of 13 amino acids. V lost 0 bases, J lost 0 bases, and 3 bases lay in between. The CDR3 here is CASSVGANYGYTF. The CDR3 nucleotides are TGTGCCAGCAGCGTAGGAGCTAACTATGGCTACACCTTC.

The V and J genes are TRBV9 and TRBJ2-1; 8 nucleotides line up with TRBD2. The germline V gene encodes CDR1 SGDLS and CDR2 YYNGEE. The CDR3 extends over 15 amino acids. V was pared by 0 bases and J by 5 bases, with 4 bases of the junction left unmatched. For the CDR3, the DNA is TGTGCCAGCAGCGTAGCGGGAGGGCGAGACAATGAGCAGTTCTTC. Its protein product is CASSVAGGRDNEQFF. Variable domain in full (rest from reference TRBV9 and TRBJ2-1): DSGVTQTPKHLITATGQRVTLRCSPRSGDLSVYWYQQSLDQGLQFLIQYYNGEERAKGNILERFSAQQFPDLHSELNLSSLELGDSALYFCASSVAGGRDNEQFFGPGTRLTVL.

This chain joins TRBV7-8 and TRBJ2-7; D possibly corresponds to TRBD1 (6 bases). Looked up from germline, CDR1 is SGHVS and CDR2 is FQNEAQ. The CDR3 is 14 amino acids. The V and J ends lost 5 bases and 6 bases respectively, with 17 bases between them. CDR3 sequence (DNA): TGTGCCAGCAGCCTTCAACACAGGGAAGCCGAGCAGTACTTC. This gives the protein CASSLQHREAEQYF. Supplemented by reference TRBV7-8 and TRBJ2-7, the full variable domain reads GAGVSQSPRYKVAKRGQDVALRCDPISGHVSLFWYQQALGQGPEFLTYFQNEAQLDKSGLPSDRFFAERPEGSVSTLKIQRTQQEDSAVYLCASSLQHREAEQYFGPGTRLTVT.

The chain links TRBV2 to TRBJ2-1; D remains ambiguous. The germline V gene has CDR1 SNHLY and CDR2 FYNNEI. This CDR3 comprises 15 residues. Trimming pared 4 bases from V and 0 bases from J, leaving 10 bases between. The CDR3 region is CASSALLPSYNEQFF. The CDR3 DNA reads TGTGCCAGCAGTGCCCTCCTCCCCTCCTACAATGAGCAGTTCTTC.

CDR3 sequence: CASSFDSDNQPQHF. As DNA, the CDR3 is TGTGCCAGCAGCTTCGACAGCGACAATCAGCCCCAGCATTTT. The rearrangement links TRBV7-8 to TRBJ1-5, with a weak D call TRBD1 (5 bases). The CDR3 contains 14 residues. The V end lost 3 bases, the J end lost 3 bases, and 9 bases lay between the germline ends. CDR1 is SGHVS and CDR2 is FQNEAQ in the germline V gene.

The chain has TRBV9 and TRBJ1-1; D remains unclear. This CDR3 region has 13 residues. Germline loops: CDR1 SGDLS, CDR2 YYNGEE. Between the trimmed V and J ends, which lost 2 bases and 5 bases, there was a span of 10 bases. The CDR3 DNA sequence: TGTGCCAGCAGCGTCGGTACTTGGACTGAAGCTTTCTTT. Translating gives CASSVGTWTEAFF. Full variable domain (missing parts from reference TRBV9 and TRBJ1-1): DSGVTQTPKHLITATGQRVTLRCSPRSGDLSVYWYQQSLDQGLQFLIQYYNGEERAKGNILERFSAQQFPDLHSELNLSSLELGDSALYFCASSVGTWTEAFFGQGTRLTVV.

The J gene is TRBJ2-3, the V gene TRBV7-9; TRBD2 matches at 12 bases. The CDR3 loop spans 15 amino acids. The trim removed 5 bases at V and 4 bases at J, leaving 4 bases unmatched. CDR1 SEHNR and CDR2 FQNEAQ come from the germline V gene (reference sequence). The CDR3 DNA follows: TGTGCCAGCAGCCAGACTAGCGGGAGTGCAGATACGCAGTATTTT. This gives the protein CASSQTSGSADTQYF.

The chain has TRBV7-9 and TRBJ2-3; D is unresolved. The CDR3 runs to 12 residues. Germline CDR1 SEHNR, CDR2 FQNEAQ (reference sequence). The V gene lost 10 bases and the J gene lost 2 bases, with 10 bases spanning the gap. This chain's CDR3 is CAIRAITDTQYF. CDR3 DNA sequence: TGTGCCATCCGAGCAATCACAGATACGCAGTATTTT.

This sequence joins TRBV5-4 and TRBJ1-6, with TRBD1 matching 7 bases. The germline V gene has CDR1 SGHNT and CDR2 YYREEE (reference sequence). Trimming cost V 0 bases and J 8 bases; bases outside gene matches: 5. The CDR3 is made up of 15 amino acids. CDR3 nucleotide sequence: TGTGCCAGCAGCTTGGCCGACAGGGCTCATTCACCCCTCCACTTT. It translates to CASSLADRAHSPLHF.

This rearrangement joins TRBV2 to TRBJ1-3; D is undetermined. Germline CDR1 reads SNHLY; CDR2 reads FYNNEI. The CDR3 runs to 15 residues. V was shortened by 6 bases and J by 0 bases, with 12 bases between the two germline ends. CDR3 coding DNA: TGTGCCAGCAGCCTTGGCCTCAACTCTGGAAACACCATATATTTT. This gives the protein CASSLGLNSGNTIYF.

The V call is TRBV7-2, the J call TRBJ2-1; 13 bases match TRBD2. The junction had 8 bases not matched to a gene; V was cut back by 4 bases and J by 2 bases. The CDR3 totals 18 residues. CDR1 SGHTA and CDR2 FQGNSA come from the germline V gene. The CDR3 reads CASSWVTSGRRTYNEQFF. The CDR3, as DNA: TGTGCCAGCAGCTGGGTGACTAGCGGGAGGCGGACCTACAATGAGCAGTTCTTC.

About this clone: The junction does not match germline at one end; this may be a read error. This chain joins TRBV7-9 and TRBJ2-1; the match to TRBD2 covers 8 bases. This CDR3 comprises 16 residues. Germline values: CDR1 SEHNR, CDR2 FQNEAQ (reference sequence). The CDR3, as DNA: TGTTCCAGCAGCCCCAAGTCGCTAGCGGGTAACAATGAGCAGTTCTTC. Translated, it gives CSSSPKSLAGNNEQFF. Drawing the rest from reference TRBV7-9 and TRBJ2-1, the complete variable domain is DTGVSQNPRHKITKRGQNVTFRCDPISEHNRLYWYRQTLGQGPEFLTYFQNEAQLEKSRLLSDRFSAERPKGSFSTLEIQRTEQGDSAMYLCSSSPKSLAGNNEQFFGPGTRLTVL.

The chain combines TRBV28 with TRBJ2-2; 9 bases fit TRBD2. The CDR3 is made up of 15 amino acids. The V segment lost 6 bases and the J segment 5 bases; nucleotides outside the gene matches: 7. Germline CDR1 is MDHEN and CDR2 is SYDVKM. Here the CDR3 reads CASSRAGGLTGELFF. CDR3 bases: TGTGCCAGCAGCCGAGCGGGAGGTTTAACCGGGGAGCTGTTTTTT.

This chain's CDR3 is CASSLISQQETQYF. The CDR3, as DNA: TGTGCCAGCAGCTTAATCTCACAGCAAGAGACCCAGTACTTC. The V call is TRBV7-8, the J call TRBJ2-5; no reliable D call. CDR1 and CDR2 (germline): SGHVS, FQNEAQ. The CDR3 contains 14 residues. V gave up 2 bases and J gave up 2 bases, with 9 bases separating them.

V gene TRBV7-2 combines with J gene TRBJ2-1; 7 nucleotides line up with TRBD2. J lost 0 bases, V lost 5 bases, and 7 bases had no gene match. This CDR3 spans 16 amino acids. Germline V gives CDR1 SGHTA, CDR2 FQGNSA. Here the CDR3 reads CASSPWGGSSYNEQFF. The CDR3 nucleotides read TGTGCCAGCAGCCCATGGGGCGGGAGCTCCTACAATGAGCAGTTCTTC.

The chain uses TRBV7-2 and TRBJ2-2; the match to TRBD2 covers 15 bases. V shed 4 bases and J 4 bases; nucleotides not matched to a gene: 4. The CDR3 has 17 residues. Germline CDR1 is SGHTA and CDR2 is FQGNSA. CDR3 DNA: TGTGCCAGCAGCTGGACTAGCGGGGGGGCCGGCACCGGGGAGCTGTTTTTT. Protein sequence: CASSWTSGGAGTGELFF. The whole variable domain, filled in from reference TRBV7-2 and TRBJ2-2, reads GAGVSQSPSNKVTEKGKDVELRCDPISGHTALYWYRQSLGQGLEFLIYFQGNSAPDKSGLPSDRFSAERTGGSVSTLTIQRTQQEDSAVYLCASSWTSGGAGTGELFFGEGSRLTVL.

The chain has TRBV27 and TRBJ2-1, with 7 bases matching TRBD2. V gave up 8 bases and J gave up 0 bases; unmatched junction bases: 7. Germline V CDR1 and CDR2: MNHEY, SMNVEV (reference sequence). The CDR3 covers 15 residues. The CDR3 sequence: CASRAGTNSYNEQFF. The CDR3 bases are TGTGCCAGCCGCGCCGGGACTAACTCCTACAATGAGCAGTTCTTC.

This chain uses TRBV5-5 with TRBJ1-1, with D possibly matching TRBD1 (5 bases). The V gene lost 2 bases and the J gene lost 4 bases, with 12 bases spanning the gap. Germline lookup yields CDR1 SGHKS and CDR2 YYEKEE (reference sequence). The CDR3 runs to 14 residues. In nucleotides, the CDR3 is TGTGCCAGCAGCTTTCAGGGAACGGGCACTGAAGCTTTCTTT. Amino acids: CASSFQGTGTEAFF.

V and J are TRBV7-9 and TRBJ2-5; TRBD2 agrees at 7 bases. The V and J ends lost 0 bases and 4 bases, in that order; junction bases with no gene match: 14. Germline V CDR1 and CDR2: SEHNR, FQNEAQ (reference sequence). The CDR3 is made up of 18 amino acids. CDR3 residues: CASSLARGVVTRSETQYF. Here the CDR3 DNA reads TGTGCCAGCAGCTTAGCACGGGGGGTAGTGACGCGGTCAGAGACCCAGTACTTC.

This chain joins TRBV7-2 and TRBJ1-2; D ambiguous. CDR3 length: 13 residues. The germline CDR1 and CDR2 sequences are SGHTA and FQGNSA. V was shortened by 6 bases and J by 7 bases, with 15 bases between the two germline ends. CDR3 residues: CASSYSGDSGYTF. Written as DNA, the CDR3 is TGTGCCAGCAGTTACTCCGGGGATTCTGGCTACACCTTC.

V usage is TRBV6-4 and J usage is TRBJ2-5; 8 positions agree with TRBD2. Germline trimming cut 5 bases from V and 6 bases from J; bases unmatched to any gene: 8. The CDR3 loop spans 14 amino acids. CDR1 is MRHNA and CDR2 is SNTAGT in the germline V gene. DNA of the CDR3: TGTGCCAGCAGTAACCGGGGGGGGACGCAGACCCAGTACTTC. Translated, it gives CASSNRGGTQTQYF.

The J gene is TRBJ2-1, the V gene TRBV6-1; 7 nucleotides match TRBD2. CDR3 length equals 19 residues. Trimming took 2 bases from V and 4 from J; bases not matched to a gene: 17. The germline V gene encodes CDR1 MNHNS and CDR2 SASEGT. CDR3 bases: TGTGCCAGCAGTGAACTGAGGTGGGAGGGCCGGACGCGTTACAATGAGCAGTTCTTC. Its translation is CASSELRWEGRTRYNEQFF.

This clone was observed a single time. The chain couples TRBV9 to TRBJ2-2; D unclear. The CDR3 sequence is 15 residues long. Germline-derived CDR1 and CDR2 are SGDLS and YYNGEE. Trimming stripped 0 bases from V and 4 bases from J, with 10 bases between. This CDR3 reads CASSVDTVGTGELFF. CDR3 bases: TGTGCCAGCAGCGTAGATACAGTAGGCACCGGGGAGCTGTTTTTT.

This chain links TRBV18 with TRBJ1-1, with 7 bases identical to TRBD1. V shed 5 bases, J shed 5 bases, and the junction held 8 bases outside the gene matches. Germline CDR1 and CDR2: KGHSH and LQKENI. This CDR3 comprises 14 residues. Here the CDR3 reads CASSTTGTETEAFF. CDR3 DNA sequence: TGTGCCAGCTCAACGACCGGGACAGAGACTGAAGCTTTCTTT.

This chain joins TRBV7-8 and TRBJ2-5, with 8 positions matching TRBD2. CDR3 size: 17 residues. Unmatched junction bases numbered 15, after V lost 0 bases and J lost 9 bases. Germline CDR1 reads SGHVS; CDR2 reads FQNEAQ. CDR3 sequence: CASSLAQREPGVAAQYF. The CDR3 DNA is TGTGCCAGCAGCTTAGCGCAGCGGGAGCCGGGTGTTGCGGCCCAGTACTTC.